The 2 T cell receptor beta chains in this list originate from one sample, sequenced in a study of sequential checkpoint blockade in melanoma. Produced via immunoSEQ multiplex PCR; TCRdb's table is partial and in-frame only. The sample consists of about 19,000 clones, 83% of them appearing once. As for treatment: randomized to nivolumab then ipilimumab (arm A) or the reverse (arm B). The material sequenced was CD8+ T cells sorted from blood (inferred from file names), taken from a patient given nivolumab and ipilimumab in sequence. The receptors were sampled from a human donor with melanoma.

The chain links TRBV28 to TRBJ2-7; 11 bases align to TRBD1. The V gene's germline CDR1 is MDHEN and CDR2 SYDVKM. The CDR3 has 17 amino acids. J was trimmed by 7 bases and V by 1 base; bases with no gene match: 12. The CDR3 DNA follows: TGTGCCAGCAGTTTATTCCCGCCCGGGACAGGGGGGGCGGAGCAGTACTTC. Protein: CASSLFPPGTGGAEQYF.

The chain links TRBV10-3 to TRBJ2-7; 13 bases are shared with TRBD2. From germline, CDR1 is ENHRY and CDR2 SYGVKD. CDR3 length equals 19 residues. After removal of 5 bases from V and 0 bases from J, the junction contained 13 bases not matched to a gene. The CDR3 sequence: CAISPGTSGIRLSSYEQYF. The CDR3 region has the DNA TGTGCCATCAGTCCAGGGACTAGCGGGATACGTTTGAGCTCCTACGAGCAGTACTTC.